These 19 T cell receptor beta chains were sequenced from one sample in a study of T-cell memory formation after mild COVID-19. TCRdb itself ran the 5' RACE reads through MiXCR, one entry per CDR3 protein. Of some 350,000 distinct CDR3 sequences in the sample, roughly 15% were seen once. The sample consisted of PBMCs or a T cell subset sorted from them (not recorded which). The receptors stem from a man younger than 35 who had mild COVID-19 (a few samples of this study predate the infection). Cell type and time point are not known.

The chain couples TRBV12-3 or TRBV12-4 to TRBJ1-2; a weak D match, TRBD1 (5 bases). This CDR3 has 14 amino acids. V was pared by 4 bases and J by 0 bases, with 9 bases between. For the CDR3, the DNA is TGTGCCAGCAGTTCCAGGGAGGCTAACTATGGCTACACCTTC. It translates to CASSSREANYGYTF.

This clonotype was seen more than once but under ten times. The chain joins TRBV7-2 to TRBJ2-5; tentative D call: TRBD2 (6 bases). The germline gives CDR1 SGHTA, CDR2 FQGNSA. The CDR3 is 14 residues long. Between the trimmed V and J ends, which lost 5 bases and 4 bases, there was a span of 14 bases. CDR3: CASSPTSFGETQYF. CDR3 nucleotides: TGTGCCAGCAGCCCGACTAGTTTCGGAGAGACCCAGTACTTC. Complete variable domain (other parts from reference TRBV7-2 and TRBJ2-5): GAGVSQSPSNKVTEKGKDVELRCDPISGHTALYWYRQSLGQGLEFLIYFQGNSAPDKSGLPSDRFSAERTGGSVSTLTIQRTQQEDSAVYLCASSPTSFGETQYFGPGTRLLVL.

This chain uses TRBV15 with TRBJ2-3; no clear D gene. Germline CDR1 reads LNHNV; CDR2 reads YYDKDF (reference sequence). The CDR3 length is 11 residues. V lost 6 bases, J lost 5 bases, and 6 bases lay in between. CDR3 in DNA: TGTGCCACCAGGGATCTAGATACGCAGTATTTT. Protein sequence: CATRDLDTQYF.

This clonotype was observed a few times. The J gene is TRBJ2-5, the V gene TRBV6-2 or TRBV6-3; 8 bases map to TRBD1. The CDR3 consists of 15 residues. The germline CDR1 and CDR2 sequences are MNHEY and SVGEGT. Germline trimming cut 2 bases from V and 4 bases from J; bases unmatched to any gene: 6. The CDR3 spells CASSYDRGGGETQYF. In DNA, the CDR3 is TGTGCCAGCAGTTACGACAGGGGAGGAGGAGAGACCCAGTACTTC.

The CDR3 coding sequence is TGCAGTGCCCCTCTGGGGTGGGGTCGGAACACTGAAGCTTTCTTT. This codes for CSAPLGWGRNTEAFF. The V call is TRBV20-1, the J call TRBJ1-1; D is unclear. Between the trimmed V and J ends, which lost 6 bases and 1 base, there was a span of 18 bases. The V gene's germline CDR1 is DFQATT and CDR2 SNEGSKA (reference sequence). This CDR3 region has 15 residues.

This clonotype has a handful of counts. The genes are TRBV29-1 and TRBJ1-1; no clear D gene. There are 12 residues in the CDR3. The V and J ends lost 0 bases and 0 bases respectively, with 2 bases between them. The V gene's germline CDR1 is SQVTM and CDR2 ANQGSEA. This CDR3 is CSVEEMNTEAFF. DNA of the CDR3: TGCAGCGTTGAAGAGATGAACACTGAAGCTTTCTTT.

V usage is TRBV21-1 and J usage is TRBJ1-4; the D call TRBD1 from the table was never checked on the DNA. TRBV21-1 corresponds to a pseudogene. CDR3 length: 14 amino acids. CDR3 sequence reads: CASPQDRGPEKLFF. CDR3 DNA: TGTGCCAGCCCCCAGGACAGGGGCCCCGAAAAACTGTTTTTT.

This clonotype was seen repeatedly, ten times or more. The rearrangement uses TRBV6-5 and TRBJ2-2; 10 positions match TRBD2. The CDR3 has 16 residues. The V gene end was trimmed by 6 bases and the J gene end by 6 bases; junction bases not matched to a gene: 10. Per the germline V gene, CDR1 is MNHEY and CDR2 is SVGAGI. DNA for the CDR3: TGTGCCAGCAGCCGACCTAGCGGGGGTCTCTCCGGGGAGCTGTTTTTT. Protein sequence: CASSRPSGGLSGELFF.

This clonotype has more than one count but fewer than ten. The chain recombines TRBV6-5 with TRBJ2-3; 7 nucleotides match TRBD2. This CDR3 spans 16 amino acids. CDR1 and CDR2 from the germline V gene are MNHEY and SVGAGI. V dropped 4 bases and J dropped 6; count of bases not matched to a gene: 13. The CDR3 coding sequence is TGTGCCAGCAGTTCCCAGCGGGGCGGACGCGGGGATACGCAGTATTTT. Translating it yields CASSSQRGGRGDTQYF.

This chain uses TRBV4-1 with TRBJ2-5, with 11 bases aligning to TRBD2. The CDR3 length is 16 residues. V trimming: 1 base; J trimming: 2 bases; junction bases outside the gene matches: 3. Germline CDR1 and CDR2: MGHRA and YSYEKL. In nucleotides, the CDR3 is TGCGCCAGCAGCCAAGGACTAGCGGGGACACAAGAGACCCAGTACTTC. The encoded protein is CASSQGLAGTQETQYF.

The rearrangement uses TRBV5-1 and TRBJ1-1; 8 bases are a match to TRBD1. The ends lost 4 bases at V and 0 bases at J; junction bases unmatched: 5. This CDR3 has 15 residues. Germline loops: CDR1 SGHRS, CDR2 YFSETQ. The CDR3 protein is CASSLDRAVNTEAFF. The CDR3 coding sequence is TGCGCCAGCAGCCTGGACAGGGCTGTGAACACTGAAGCTTTCTTT.

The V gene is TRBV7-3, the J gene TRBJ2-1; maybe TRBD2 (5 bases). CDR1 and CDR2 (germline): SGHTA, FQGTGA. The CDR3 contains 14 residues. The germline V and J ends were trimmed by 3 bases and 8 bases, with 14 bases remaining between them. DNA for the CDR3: TGTGCCAGCAGCTTCGACCCTAGCTCTGATGAGCAGTTCTTC. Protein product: CASSFDPSSDEQFF.

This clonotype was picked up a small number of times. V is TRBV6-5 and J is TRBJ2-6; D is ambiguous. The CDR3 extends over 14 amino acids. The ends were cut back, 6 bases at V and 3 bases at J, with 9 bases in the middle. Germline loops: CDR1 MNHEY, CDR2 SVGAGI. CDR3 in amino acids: CASRPTGGANVLTF. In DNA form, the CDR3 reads TGTGCCAGCAGACCGACCGGTGGGGCCAACGTCCTGACTTTC.

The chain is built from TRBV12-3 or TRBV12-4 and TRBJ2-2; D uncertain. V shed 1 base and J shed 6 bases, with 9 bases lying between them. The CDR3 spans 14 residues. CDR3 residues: CASSLEDGPGELFF. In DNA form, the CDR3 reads TGTGCCAGCAGTTTAGAGGATGGCCCCGGGGAGCTGTTTTTT.

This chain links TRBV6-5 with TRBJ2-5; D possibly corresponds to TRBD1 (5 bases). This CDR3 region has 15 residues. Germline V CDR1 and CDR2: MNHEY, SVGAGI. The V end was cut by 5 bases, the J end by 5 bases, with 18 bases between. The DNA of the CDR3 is TGTGCCAGCAGTCAAGGGGCCTCGGGCCGGGAGACCCAGTACTTC. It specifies CASSQGASGRETQYF.

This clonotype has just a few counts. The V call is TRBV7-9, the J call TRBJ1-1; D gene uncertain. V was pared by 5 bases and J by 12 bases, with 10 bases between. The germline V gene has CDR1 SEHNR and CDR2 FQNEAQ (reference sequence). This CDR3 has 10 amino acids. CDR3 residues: CASSRDQPFF. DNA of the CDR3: TGTGCCAGCAGCCGGGATCAACCTTTCTTT.

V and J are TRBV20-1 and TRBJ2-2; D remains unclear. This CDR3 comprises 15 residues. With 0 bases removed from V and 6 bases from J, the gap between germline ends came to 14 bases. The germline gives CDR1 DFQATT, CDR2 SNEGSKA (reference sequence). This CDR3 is CSAREGPRGAGELFF. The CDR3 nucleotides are TGCAGTGCTAGAGAGGGCCCACGTGGGGCCGGGGAGCTGTTTTTT.

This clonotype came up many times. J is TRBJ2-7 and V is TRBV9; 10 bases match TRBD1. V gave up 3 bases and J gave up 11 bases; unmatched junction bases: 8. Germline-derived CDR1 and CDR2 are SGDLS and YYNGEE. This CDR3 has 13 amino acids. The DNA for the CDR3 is TGTGCCAGCAGCGGCCTAGTGGGACAGGGGAAGTACTTC. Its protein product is CASSGLVGQGKYF. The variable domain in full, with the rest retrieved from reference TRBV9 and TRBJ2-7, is DSGVTQTPKHLITATGQRVTLRCSPRSGDLSVYWYQQSLDQGLQFLIQYYNGEERAKGNILERFSAQQFPDLHSELNLSSLELGDSALYFCASSGLVGQGKYFGPGTRLTVT.

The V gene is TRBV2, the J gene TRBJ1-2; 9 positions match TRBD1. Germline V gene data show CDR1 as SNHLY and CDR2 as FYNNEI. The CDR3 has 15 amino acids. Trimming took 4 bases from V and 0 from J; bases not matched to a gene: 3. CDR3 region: CASSAWTGANYGYTF. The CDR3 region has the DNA TGTGCCAGCAGTGCATGGACAGGGGCTAACTATGGCTACACCTTC.